This TCR beta chain was recorded in a study of vaccination effects on CD4 cells after COVID-19. Overall study context: Two-dose BNT162b2 or mRNA-1273 vaccination was given to participants. Study-level points and caveats: Clonal contraction was marked in infection- and vaccine-induced clones late after vaccination. Few convalescent patients were included, and no early post-infection timepoints were sampled.

Assay: immunoSEQ multiplex PCR; the TCRdb copy retains only in-frame clones and omits some. There are some 31,000 clones in the sample; roughly 72% occur only once, and around 30% lies in the top ten. For this clone: The antigen is not known.

Sequencing was preceded by expansion of antigen-specific CD4+ T cells with viral peptide pools in the ViraFEST assay. Researchers isolated CD4+ T cells once roughly ten days of culture had elapsed. Vaccine recipients, nucleocapsid antibody negative, had no prior SARS-CoV-2 infection. Half the medium was replaced with IL-2 medium on days 3 and 7. This receptor was obtained from a human donor who received a COVID-19 vaccine. The sample here was CD4+ T cells from PBMCs cultured with HCoV-OC43 spike peptides, taken before COVID-19 vaccination. Subset specified: HCoV-OC43 spike overlapping peptide pool stimulation.

CDR3 in amino acids: CASSLGTAVSTDTQYF. The CDR3 nucleotides read TGTGCCAGCAGCCTAGGGACCGCCGTAAGCACAGATACGCAGTATTTT. V is TRBV3-1 (or the pseudogene TRBV3-2) and J is TRBJ2-3, with D perhaps matching TRBD1 or TRBD2 (5 bases each). Germline CDR1 reads LGHDT; CDR2 reads YNNKEL (reference sequence). This CDR3 is 16 amino acids long. V was pared by 4 bases and J by 0 bases, with 14 bases between.